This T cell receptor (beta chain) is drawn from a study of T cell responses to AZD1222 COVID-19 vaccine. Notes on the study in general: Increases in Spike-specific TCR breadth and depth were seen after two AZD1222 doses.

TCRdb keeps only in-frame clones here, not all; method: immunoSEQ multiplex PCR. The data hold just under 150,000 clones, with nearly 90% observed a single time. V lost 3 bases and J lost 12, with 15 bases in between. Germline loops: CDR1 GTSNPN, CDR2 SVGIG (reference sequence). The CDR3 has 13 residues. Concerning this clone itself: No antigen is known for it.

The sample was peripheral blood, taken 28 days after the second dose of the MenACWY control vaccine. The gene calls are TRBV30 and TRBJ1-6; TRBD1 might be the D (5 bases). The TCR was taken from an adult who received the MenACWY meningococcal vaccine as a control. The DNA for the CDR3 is TGTGCCTGGAGCCGGGGCCCGCGGGTACCCCTCCACTTT. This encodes CAWSRGPRVPLHF.